This T cell receptor beta chain was recorded in a study of tumor and adjacent non-tumor tissue in lung cancer. Study context: Histology: 11 to 13 adenocarcinoma, a couple of squamous cell carcinoma, 1 small cell lung cancer. Patients were aged roughly 30 to 76, nine to eleven men and roughly five women, stage I to III. Around 4.5 million productive TCRbeta reads were obtained per sample on average.

Regarding the study as a whole: In normal lung, the top 100 clones were significantly more dominant than in tumor.

The CDR3 extends over 11 amino acids. Germline V gene lookup returns CDR1 SQVTM and CDR2 ANQGSEA. On this clonotype: Antigen: not known. An end of the junction differs from the germline gene, which may be a read error.

Three rounds of nested PCR, following a modified ARM-PCR protocol, produced the TCRbeta library. TCRdb processed the multiplex PCR reads anew with MiXCR; each CDR3 protein has one entry. This table has over 40,000 distinct CDR3 sequences, 74% appearing once. This sample's RNA came from whole unsorted tissue. More than 3 cm separated this lung sample from the edge of the tumor. The receptor comes from a woman aged 55-70 years with non-small cell lung cancer. Specimen: distant non-tumor lung tissue. The chain links TRBV29-1 to TRBJ2-1, with a possible D match to TRBD1 (5 bases). The DNA of the CDR3 is TGCAACGTTGGCCCAGGGTATGAGCAGTTCTTC. As protein: CNVGPGYEQFF.